This is a list of T cell receptor beta chains from one sample in a study of post-analysis software for immune sequencing data. TCRdb itself ran the PCR reads through MiXCR, one entry per CDR3 protein. The sample includes roughly 620,000 distinct CDR3 sequences, about 40% of them seen just once. The sequencing sample was made of blood. The receptors come from a girl aged 5-17 years with multiple sclerosis. The CDR3 runs from the conserved cysteine through the conserved F or W.

TRBV20-1 12 CSAGDSNYGYTF
TRBV12-3/TRBV12-4 12 CASTSALETQYF
TRBV20-1 15 CSAGPGGTGGYEQYF
TRBV20-1 18 CSARDYGGQGAAQETQYF
TRBV12-3/TRBV12-4 12 CASRREDTEAFF
TRBV4-1 16 CASSQVELYSYNEQFF
TRBV20-1 13 CSAGTSEVYEQYF
TRBV24-1 17 CATSEATSGGHTDTQYF
TRBV10-3 11 CAAGRGDTQYF
TRBV25-1 16 CASSVLDQGSRETQYF
TRBV7-2 14 CASSKDSSQETQYF